This T cell receptor (beta chain) was identified in a study of shared clonotypes between healthy human individuals. Study-level background: There were three CD4 naive, three CD4 memory, two CD8 naive and one CD8 memory plates per donor.

Study results and limitations: Of the naive CD4 clonotypes, about 5.4% were shared across a handful of donors.

V gave up 1 base and J gave up 3 bases, with 20 bases separating them. The CDR3 totals 17 residues. Germline values: CDR1 SQVTM, CDR2 ANQGSEA. Comment on this clone: The target antigen is unknown.

Only Caucasian adults living in Nashville, Tennessee made up the donor group. Per the authors' pipeline: Filtering differed since immunoSEQ provided only junctions, with no quality scores. Assay used: immunoSEQ multiplex PCR; TCRdb lists only in-frame clones, some missing. The D gene and trimming were derived from the DNA, and the V and J assignments and clone size from that table. The sample yields a few million clones, around 92% seen once. The TCR was taken from a man aged 18-30 years in good health. Some clones in this sample may be carry-over from other donors' samples. Material for sequencing was naive CD4+ T cells from PBMCs. Subset here: CD45RA+ positively selected. The chain employs TRBV29-1 and TRBJ2-3; D may be TRBD1 (5 bases). CDR3 bases: TGCAGCGTTGAAGGGACACCCACAAGAGGTCCGACAGATACGCAGTATTTT. This translates into CSVEGTPTRGPTDTQYF.